This T cell receptor beta chain was recovered during a study of blood T cell repertoires in COVID-19. About the research overall: Acute-phase and convalescent COVID-19 samples originated in the United States, Italy and Spain.

Authors' methods: Estimated nucleated cell counts came from reference gene primer amplification. Assay: immunoSEQ multiplex PCR; the TCRdb copy retains only in-frame clones and omits some. Clonal size and the V and J genes are those of that table, whereas D and trimming came from the DNA. The sample shows tens of thousands of clones, 75% to 90% of them seen only once. CDR1 and CDR2 from the germline V gene are MNHNY and SVGAGI (reference sequence). The CDR3 covers 14 residues. Trimming at V came to 6 bases and at J to 7 bases, leaving 6 bases not matched to a gene. This chain links TRBV6-6 with TRBJ2-2; 9 bases line up with TRBD1. The source material was peripheral blood. The TCR sequence derives from a human donor with acute or convalescent COVID-19. The donor label of this sample is uncertain. CDR3 region: CASRGQGEGGELFF. The CDR3 DNA is TGTGCCAGCAGGGGACAGGGTGAGGGCGGGGAGCTGTTTTTT.